Listed here are 11 T cell receptor beta chains from one sample, sequenced in a study. The method was immunoSEQ multiplex PCR; TCRdb's version includes in-frame clones alone and lacks a portion of them. The table lists nearly 70,000 clones, about 94% of them singletons. Specimen: PBMCs. These receptors originate from a man in his forties with rheumatoid arthritis.

J is TRBJ1-1 and V is TRBV7-9; 8 nucleotides line up with TRBD1. The CDR3 contains 15 residues. With V trimmed by 0 bases and J by 5 bases, 5 bases remained unmatched. Germline lookup yields CDR1 SEHNR and CDR2 FQNEAQ (reference sequence). The CDR3 region is CASSLADTGGTEAFF. CDR3 nucleotide sequence: TGTGCCAGCAGCTTAGCGGACACAGGGGGGACTGAAGCTTTCTTT.

The chain uses TRBV3-1 (or the pseudogene TRBV3-2) and TRBJ2-2, with 7 bases aligning to TRBD1. From germline, CDR1 is LGHDT and CDR2 YNNKEL (reference sequence). V lost 5 bases, J lost 4 bases, and 4 bases stayed unmatched. The CDR3 covers 14 residues. The CDR3 is CASSYRGGTGELFF. The CDR3 DNA sequence: TGTGCCAGCAGCTACAGGGGTGGCACCGGGGAGCTGTTTTTT.

There are a few counts of this clone. The chain carries TRBV4-1 and TRBJ1-6; 9 nucleotides match TRBD1. CDR3 size: 14 residues. Per the germline V gene, CDR1 is MGHRA and CDR2 is YSYEKL. After removal of 4 bases from V and 8 bases from J, the junction contained 3 bases not matched to a gene. The CDR3 reads CASSLGQGDSPLHF. The CDR3, as DNA: TGCGCCAGCAGCCTGGGACAGGGAGATTCACCCCTCCACTTT.

This chain links TRBV6-5 with TRBJ2-2, with a weak D call TRBD1 (6 bases). The V end lost 0 bases, the J end lost 6 bases, and 8 bases lay between the germline ends. From germline, CDR1 is MNHEY and CDR2 SVGAGI. CDR3 length: 14 amino acids. The CDR3 DNA reads as TGTGCCAGCAGTTACTCAAAGGGGGCCGGGGAGCTGTTTTTT. This sequence encodes CASSYSKGAGELFF.

The gene calls are TRBV6-5 and TRBJ1-5, with a tentative D call TRBD1 (6 bases). The CDR3 spans 15 residues. Trimming left V 10 bases short and J 0 bases short, with 16 bases between. The V gene's germline CDR1 is MNHEY and CDR2 SVGAGI. The CDR3 protein is CAIPGTPSSNQPQHF. CDR3 nucleotides: TGTGCCATTCCCGGGACACCAAGTAGCAATCAGCCCCAGCATTTT.

The chain couples TRBV5-1 to TRBJ2-5; 9 bases agree with TRBD2. The J segment lost 3 bases and the V segment lost 4 bases, leaving 10 bases of the junction unmatched. Germline V lookup: CDR1 SGHRS, CDR2 YFSETQ. The CDR3 extends over 16 amino acids. In DNA, the CDR3 is TGCGCCAGCAGCCCGGGACTAGCTAATACAAAAGAGACCCAGTACTTC. Its translation is CASSPGLANTKETQYF.

The chain joins TRBV7-9 to TRBJ2-7; weak D call: TRBD1 (6 bases). Per germline, CDR1 SEHNR and CDR2 FQNEAQ (reference sequence). The length of the CDR3 is 14 residues. The germline V and J ends were trimmed by 3 bases and 4 bases, with 13 bases remaining between them. CDR3 amino acids: CASSLDSNYYEQYF. The CDR3 nucleotides are TGTGCCAGCAGCTTGGACAGCAACTATTACGAGCAGTACTTC. The full variable domain, in which reference TRBV7-9 and TRBJ2-7 provide the parts outside the CDR3, is DTGVSQNPRHKITKRGQNVTFRCDPISEHNRLYWYRQTLGQGPEFLTYFQNEAQLEKSRLLSDRFSAERPKGSFSTLEIQRTEQGDSAMYLCASSLDSNYYEQYFGPGTRLTVT.

This sequence joins TRBV18 and TRBJ2-7; D may be TRBD1 (6 bases). Between the trimmed V and J ends, which lost 1 base and 2 bases, there was a span of 12 bases. There are 15 residues in the CDR3. Germline assignment: CDR1 KGHSH and CDR2 LQKENI. The CDR3 here is CASSPLDGTPYEQYF. In DNA form, the CDR3 reads TGTGCCAGCTCACCACTCGATGGGACACCCTACGAGCAGTACTTC.

V is TRBV5-1 and J is TRBJ1-3, with a possible D match to TRBD1 (5 bases). Germline CDR1 SGHRS, CDR2 YFSETQ. CDR3 length: 15 residues. Trimming cost V 0 bases and J 2 bases, with 9 bases left between them. The CDR3 nucleotides read TGCGCCAGCAGCTTGGAGGTAGGGGCTGGAAACACCATATATTTT. Its protein product is CASSLEVGAGNTIYF.

The chain has TRBV6-5 and TRBJ1-1, with D uncertain. CDR1 and CDR2 (germline): MNHEY, SVGAGI. The V end was cut by 4 bases, the J end by 0 bases, with 6 bases between. This CDR3 is built from 13 residues. The CDR3 sequence is CASSSRLNTEAFF. The DNA for the CDR3 is TGTGCCAGCAGTTCTCGGCTGAACACTGAAGCTTTCTTT.

V usage is TRBV2 and J usage is TRBJ1-5; 8 nucleotides match TRBD1. Germline V lookup: CDR1 SNHLY, CDR2 FYNNEI. CDR3 length: 15 amino acids. V shed 4 bases, J shed 0 bases, and the junction held 2 bases outside the gene matches. This CDR3 reads CASSGGQDSNQPQHF. In nucleotides, the CDR3 is TGTGCCAGCAGTGGGGGACAGGATAGCAATCAGCCCCAGCATTTT.